This TCR beta chain was recorded in a study of blood T cell repertoires in COVID-19 (dated by TCRdb to 2020 to 2022). Regarding the complete study: Samples covering the acute and convalescent phases of COVID-19 were provided by collaborators in the United States, Italy and Spain. The prospective study material was composed of cDNA or gDNA derived from T cells, B-cell-depleted T cells, or PBMCs. The dataset comprised deeply sampled blood TCRbeta repertoires from subjects exposed to, actively infected with, or recovered from COVID-19. The repertoires were released in a freely available public database meant as a resource for research on the immune response to SARS-CoV-2. The samples were drawn from the first 160 participants of the ongoing ImmuneRACE study and from 1,200 or so subjects provided by 6 global collaborators. A de-identified subject ID, COVID-19 status, age in years and sex were almost always included in the sample metadata. Where available, HLA class I and class II types were taken from metadata supplied by the sample provider and were not determined by assay-based typing. General conclusions and limits of the study: The quantity of clinical and demographic metadata differed by source and by participant and was supplied without curation.

Collaborating institutions collected whole blood in K2EDTA tubes following their own protocols. For TCRbeta analysis, collaborators shipped samples in one of three forms: frozen whole blood, isolated PBMCs, or DNA extracted from either of those sample types. Clipping removes 4 bases from V and 5 bases from J, with 8 as the unmatched junction base count. Measured from the cysteine to the phenylalanine, the CDR3 is 14 residues long. Of the read, only the CDR3 DNA is kept; its 42 bases are in frame from base 1. In the germline V gene, CDR1 corresponds to SGHDT and CDR2 to YYEEEE. Concerning this clone itself: It has no known antigen specificity. No base qualities exist here, and no much larger clone lies one base off it.

TCRbeta CDR3 regions were amplified from genomic DNA by means of the immunoSEQ Assay, a bias-controlled multiplex PCR. In the paper's pipeline: The number of nucleated cells in each sample was estimated from the amplification of reference gene primers within the assay. To quantify the absolute abundance of each unique TCRbeta CDR3 rearrangement, sequence reads were collapsed and filtered. Productive Simpson clonality was computed per sample as the square root of Simpson's diversity index over productive rearrangements. TCRdb took this table from immuneACCESS and kept in-frame rearrangements with V and J called. Such tables lack part of the clones; where checked against another copy, unresolved V genes explain under half of the gap, and the rest is unexplained. That table supplies the V and J calls and clone size; D and trimming were determined from the DNA. Present in this sample are fewer than 150,000 clones, around 83% of which were seen just once. Around 4.1% of the sample goes to the ten largest clones.

This clonotype was sampled from a human donor in a cohort sampled during active COVID-19. Sequenced input: peripheral blood. The chain joins TRBV5-6 to TRBJ2-5, with TRBD1 matching 7 junction bases. The DNA reads TGTGCCAGCAGCGCTCGACAGGGTTTGGAGACCCAGTACTTC. Its translation reads: CASSARQGLETQYF.